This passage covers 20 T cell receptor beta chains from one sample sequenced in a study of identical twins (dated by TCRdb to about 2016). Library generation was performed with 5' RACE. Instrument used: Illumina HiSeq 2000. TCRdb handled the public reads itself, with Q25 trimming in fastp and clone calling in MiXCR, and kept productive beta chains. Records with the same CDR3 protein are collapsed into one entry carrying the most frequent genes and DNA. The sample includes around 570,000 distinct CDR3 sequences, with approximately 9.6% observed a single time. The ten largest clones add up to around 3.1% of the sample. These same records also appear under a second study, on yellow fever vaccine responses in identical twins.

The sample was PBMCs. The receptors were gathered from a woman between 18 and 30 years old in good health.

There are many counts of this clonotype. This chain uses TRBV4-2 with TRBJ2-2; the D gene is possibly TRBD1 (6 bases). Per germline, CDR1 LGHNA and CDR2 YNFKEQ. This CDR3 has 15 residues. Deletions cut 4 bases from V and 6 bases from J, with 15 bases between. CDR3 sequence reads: CASSPSTGMAGELFF. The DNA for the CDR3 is TGTGCCAGCAGCCCGTCCACAGGGATGGCCGGGGAGCTGTTTTTT.

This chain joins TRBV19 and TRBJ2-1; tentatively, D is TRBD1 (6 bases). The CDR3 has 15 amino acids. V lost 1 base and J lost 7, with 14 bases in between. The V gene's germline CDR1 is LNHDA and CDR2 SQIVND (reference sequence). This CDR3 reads CASSIGTGRSNEQFF. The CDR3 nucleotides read TGTGCCAGTAGTATAGGAACAGGGCGGTCAAATGAGCAGTTCTTC.

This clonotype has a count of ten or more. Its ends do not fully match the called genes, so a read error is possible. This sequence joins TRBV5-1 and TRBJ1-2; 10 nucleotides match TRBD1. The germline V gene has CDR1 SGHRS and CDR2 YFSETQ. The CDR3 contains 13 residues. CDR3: CASSLGTGDGYTF. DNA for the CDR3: TGTGCCAGCAGCTTAGGGACAGGGGATGGCTACACCTTC.

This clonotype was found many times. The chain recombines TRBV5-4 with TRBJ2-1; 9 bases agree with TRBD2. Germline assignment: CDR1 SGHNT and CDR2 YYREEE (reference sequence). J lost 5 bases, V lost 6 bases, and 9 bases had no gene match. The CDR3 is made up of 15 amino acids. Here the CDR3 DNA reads TGTGCCAGCAATAGTGGGACTAGCAGGAACAATGAGCAGTTCTTC. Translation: CASNSGTSRNNEQFF.

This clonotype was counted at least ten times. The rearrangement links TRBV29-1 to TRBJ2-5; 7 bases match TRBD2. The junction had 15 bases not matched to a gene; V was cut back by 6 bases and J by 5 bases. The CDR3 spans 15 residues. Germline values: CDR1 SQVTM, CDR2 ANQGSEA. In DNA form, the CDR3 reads TGCAGCGTCCAACCCTGGGGAGGGCCATTGGAGACCCAGTACTTC. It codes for CSVQPWGGPLETQYF.

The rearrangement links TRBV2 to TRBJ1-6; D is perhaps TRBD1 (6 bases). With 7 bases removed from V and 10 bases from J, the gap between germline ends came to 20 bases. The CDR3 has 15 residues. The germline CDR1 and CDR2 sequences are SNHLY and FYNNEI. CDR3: CASTPLSGGQSPLHF. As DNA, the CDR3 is TGTGCCAGCACCCCCCTATCCGGGGGGCAATCACCCCTCCACTTT.

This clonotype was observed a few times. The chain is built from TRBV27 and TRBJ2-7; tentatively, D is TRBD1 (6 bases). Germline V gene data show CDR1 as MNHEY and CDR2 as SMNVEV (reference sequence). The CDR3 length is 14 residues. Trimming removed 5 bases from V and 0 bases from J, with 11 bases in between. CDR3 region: CASSAWTVSYEQYF. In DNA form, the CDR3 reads TGTGCCAGCAGTGCTTGGACAGTCTCCTACGAGCAGTACTTC.

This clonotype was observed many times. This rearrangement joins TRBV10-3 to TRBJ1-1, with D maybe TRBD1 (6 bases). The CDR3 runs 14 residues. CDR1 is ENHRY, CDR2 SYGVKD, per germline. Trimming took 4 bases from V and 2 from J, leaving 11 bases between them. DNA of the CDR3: TGTGCCATCAGTGGAACAGGGATTAACACTGAAGCTTTCTTT. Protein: CAISGTGINTEAFF.

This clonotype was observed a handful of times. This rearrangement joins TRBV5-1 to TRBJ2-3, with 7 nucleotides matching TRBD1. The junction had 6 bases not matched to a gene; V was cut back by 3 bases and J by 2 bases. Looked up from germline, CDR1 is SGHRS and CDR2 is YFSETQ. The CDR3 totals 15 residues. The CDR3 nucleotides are TGCGCCAGCAGCTGGCTGGGACAGAACACAGATACGCAGTATTTT. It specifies CASSWLGQNTDTQYF.

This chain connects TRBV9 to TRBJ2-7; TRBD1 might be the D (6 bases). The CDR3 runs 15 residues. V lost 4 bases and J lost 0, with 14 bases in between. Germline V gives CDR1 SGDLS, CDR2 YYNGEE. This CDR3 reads CASSTSTGFSYEQYF. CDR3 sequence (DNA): TGTGCCAGCAGCACCTCGACAGGCTTCTCCTACGAGCAGTACTTC. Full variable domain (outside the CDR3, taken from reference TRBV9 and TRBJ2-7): DSGVTQTPKHLITATGQRVTLRCSPRSGDLSVYWYQQSLDQGLQFLIQYYNGEERAKGNILERFSAQQFPDLHSELNLSSLELGDSALYFCASSTSTGFSYEQYFGPGTRLTVT.

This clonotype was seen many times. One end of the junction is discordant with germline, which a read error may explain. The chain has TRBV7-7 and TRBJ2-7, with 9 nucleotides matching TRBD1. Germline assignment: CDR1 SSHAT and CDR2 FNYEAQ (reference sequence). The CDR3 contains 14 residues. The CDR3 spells CASSLGGTGNEQYF. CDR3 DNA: TGTGCTAGCAGCTTAGGCGGGACAGGGAACGAGCAGTACTTC.

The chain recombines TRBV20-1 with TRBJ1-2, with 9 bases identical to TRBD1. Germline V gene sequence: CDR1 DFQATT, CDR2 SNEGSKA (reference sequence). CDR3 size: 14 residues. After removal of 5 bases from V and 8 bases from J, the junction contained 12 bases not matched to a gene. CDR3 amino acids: CSAPSYGTGKGYTF. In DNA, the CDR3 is TGCAGTGCTCCCAGTTATGGGACAGGGAAAGGCTACACCTTC.

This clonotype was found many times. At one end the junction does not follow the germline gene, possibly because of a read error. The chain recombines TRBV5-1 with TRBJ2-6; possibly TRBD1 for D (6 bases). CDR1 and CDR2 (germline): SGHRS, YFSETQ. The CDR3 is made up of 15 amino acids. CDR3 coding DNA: TGTGCCAGCAGTCCACAGGGTGCTGGGGCCAACGTCCTGACTTTC. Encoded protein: CASSPQGAGANVLTF.

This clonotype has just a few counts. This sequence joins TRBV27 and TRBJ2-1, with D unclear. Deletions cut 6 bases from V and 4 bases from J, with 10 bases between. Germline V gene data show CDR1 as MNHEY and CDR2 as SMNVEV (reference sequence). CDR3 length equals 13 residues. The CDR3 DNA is TGTGCCAGCAGGAATCTGGGGTACAATGAGCAGTTCTTC. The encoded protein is CASRNLGYNEQFF.

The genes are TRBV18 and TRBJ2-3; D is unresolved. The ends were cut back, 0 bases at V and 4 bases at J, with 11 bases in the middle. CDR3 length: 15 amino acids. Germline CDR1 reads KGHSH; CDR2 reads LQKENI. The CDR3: CASSPPSISPDTQYF. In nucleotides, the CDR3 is TGTGCCAGCTCACCACCGTCGATTTCACCAGATACGCAGTATTTT.

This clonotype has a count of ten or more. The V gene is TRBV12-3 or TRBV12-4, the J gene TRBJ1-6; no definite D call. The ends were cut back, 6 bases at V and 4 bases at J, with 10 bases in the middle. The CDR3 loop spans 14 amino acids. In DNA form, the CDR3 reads TGTGCCAGCAGAGGTCCGGGTTATAATTCACCCCTCCACTTT. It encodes CASRGPGYNSPLHF.

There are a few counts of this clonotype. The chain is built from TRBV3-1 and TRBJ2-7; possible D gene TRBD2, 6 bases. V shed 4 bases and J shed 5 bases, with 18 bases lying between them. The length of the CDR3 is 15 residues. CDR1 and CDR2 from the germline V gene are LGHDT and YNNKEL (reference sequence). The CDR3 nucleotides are TGTGCCAGCAGCCGAGGGACTCTAACCGGGGACGAGCAGTACTTC. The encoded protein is CASSRGTLTGDEQYF.

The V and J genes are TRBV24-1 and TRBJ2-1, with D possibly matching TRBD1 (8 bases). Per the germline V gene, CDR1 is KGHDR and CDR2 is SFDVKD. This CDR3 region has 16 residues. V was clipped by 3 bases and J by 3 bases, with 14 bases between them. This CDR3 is CATSDITGGDYNEQFF. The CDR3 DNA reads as TGTGCCACCAGTGATATTACAGGGGGGGACTACAATGAGCAGTTCTTC.

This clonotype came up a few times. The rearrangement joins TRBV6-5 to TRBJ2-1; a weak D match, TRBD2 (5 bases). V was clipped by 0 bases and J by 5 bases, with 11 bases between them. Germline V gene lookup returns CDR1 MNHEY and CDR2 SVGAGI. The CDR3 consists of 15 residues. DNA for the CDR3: TGTGCCAGCAGTTACTCGAGCGGCTACGACAATGAGCAGTTCTTC. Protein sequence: CASSYSSGYDNEQFF.

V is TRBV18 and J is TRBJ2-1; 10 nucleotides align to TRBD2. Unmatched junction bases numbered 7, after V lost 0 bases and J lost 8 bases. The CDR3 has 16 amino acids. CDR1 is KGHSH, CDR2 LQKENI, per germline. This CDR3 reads CASSPPASGSFDEQFF. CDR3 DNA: TGTGCCAGCTCACCACCGGCTAGCGGGAGTTTTGATGAGCAGTTCTTC.